The 27 T cell receptor beta chains below were found in one sample sequenced in a study of T cell clones after liver transplantation. Repertoires were generated with immunoSEQ multiplex PCR, while TCRdb's copy carries only in-frame clones and drops some. The sample holds around 97,000 clones; around 84% are singletons and the top ten take roughly 2.8%. The sequencing used CD4+ T cells from blood, collected 45 to 50 months after liver transplant. The receptors were gathered from a human patient who received a liver transplant. Some T cells may trace back to the graft donor.

This clone was detected once. The rearrangement uses TRBV11-2 and TRBJ2-5, with D unresolved. Trimming shortened V by 4 bases and J by 0 bases, and 3 bases separated the two germline ends. The germline gives CDR1 SGHAT, CDR2 FQNNGV. CDR3 length: 12 amino acids. CDR3 DNA: TGTGCCAGCAGCTCTTACCAAGAGACCCAGTACTTC. Translation: CASSSYQETQYF.

In DNA, the CDR3 is TGTGCCAGCAGCTCTAGCGGGGCAAGCACAGATACGCAGTATTTT. Its protein is CASSSSGASTDTQYF. The V gene is TRBV7-2, the J gene TRBJ2-3, with 9 bases lining up with TRBD2. Trimming removed 4 bases from V and 0 bases from J; junction bases left unmatched: 2. The CDR3 sequence is 15 residues long. The germline CDR1 and CDR2 sequences are SGHTA and FQGNSA.

The chain is built from TRBV18 and TRBJ2-5, with 7 nucleotides matching TRBD1. This CDR3 contains 14 residues. Germline loops: CDR1 KGHSH, CDR2 LQKENI. Trimming removed 4 bases from V and 2 bases from J; junction bases left unmatched: 4. CDR3 in DNA: TGTGCCAGCTCACTCCGGGACAGTCAAGAGACCCAGTACTTC. Translated, it gives CASSLRDSQETQYF.

This chain links TRBV7-2 with TRBJ2-3, with D possibly TRBD2 on 5 matching bases. The germline V gene encodes CDR1 SGHTA and CDR2 FQGNSA. V was pared by 1 base and J by 4 bases, with 12 bases between. The CDR3 runs to 15 residues. The DNA of the CDR3 is TGTGCCAGCAGCTTAGAAGCGGTAAAGTCAGATACGCAGTATTTT. Translated, it gives CASSLEAVKSDTQYF.

This clone was counted once. The chain uses TRBV4-1 and TRBJ1-2; D is ambiguous. Germline lookup yields CDR1 MGHRA and CDR2 YSYEKL. Between the trimmed V and J ends, which lost 3 bases and 5 bases, there was a span of 16 bases. This CDR3 comprises 15 residues. The CDR3 coding sequence is TGCGCCAGCAGCCACCAGCCGGGGAGGAATTATGGCTACACCTTC. This codes for CASSHQPGRNYGYTF.

The V and J genes are TRBV5-1 and TRBJ1-1, with 8 bases that match TRBD1. Germline CDR1 and CDR2: SGHRS and YFSETQ. The J segment lost 4 bases and the V segment lost 4 bases, leaving 9 bases of the junction unmatched. The CDR3 covers 15 residues. CDR3 residues: CASSVDRARSTEAFF. The CDR3 DNA is TGCGCCAGCAGCGTGGACAGGGCAAGGAGCACTGAAGCTTTCTTT.

This chain joins TRBV7-6 and TRBJ2-3; TRBD1 might be the D (8 bases). The CDR3 contains 16 residues. Trimming stripped 6 bases from V and 6 bases from J, with 22 bases between. The germline gives CDR1 SGHVS, CDR2 FNYEAQ. CDR3 sequence (DNA): TGTGCCAGCAGTTCAGGGGGCCTAGCGGCCTTCGATACGCAGTATTTT. Encoded protein: CASSSGGLAAFDTQYF. The full variable domain, completed using reference TRBV7-6 and TRBJ2-3, is GAGVSQSPRYKVTKRGQDVALRCDPISGHVSLYWYRQALGQGPEFLTYFNYEAQQDKSGLPNDRFSAERPEGSISTLTIQRTEQRDSAMYRCASSSGGLAAFDTQYFGPGTRLTVL.

This clone has a handful of counts. V and J are TRBV19 and TRBJ2-5; 8 bases match TRBD1. Germline V gene lookup returns CDR1 LNHDA and CDR2 SQIVND (reference sequence). This CDR3 region has 16 residues. Unmatched junction bases numbered 10, after V lost 2 bases and J lost 5 bases. CDR3 DNA sequence: TGTGCCAGTAGTATACGGGCAGGGGGCCTCGGTGAGACCCAGTACTTC. Protein sequence: CASSIRAGGLGETQYF.

This rearrangement joins TRBV29-1 to TRBJ1-4; a possible D gene is TRBD1 (5 bases). The germline V and J ends were trimmed by 5 bases and 7 bases, with 14 bases remaining between them. The CDR3 loop spans 13 amino acids. Germline V lookup: CDR1 SQVTM, CDR2 ANQGSEA. This CDR3 is CSVFGGEAEKLFF. The CDR3 DNA is TGCAGCGTTTTTGGGGGGGAGGCTGAAAAACTGTTTTTT. Filled out from reference TRBV29-1 and TRBJ1-4, the complete variable domain reads SAVISQKPSRDICQRGTSLTIQCQVDSQVTMMFWYRQQPGQSLTLIATANQGSEATYESGFVIDKFPISRPNLTFSTLTVSNMSPEDSSIYLCSVFGGEAEKLFFGSGTQLSVL.

This chain uses TRBV5-1 with TRBJ1-1; no clear D. V was clipped by 4 bases and J by 0 bases, with 10 bases between them. The length of the CDR3 is 14 residues. Germline CDR1 and CDR2: SGHRS and YFSETQ. The CDR3 sequence: CASSADILNTEAFF. As DNA, the CDR3 is TGCGCCAGCAGCGCCGACATATTGAACACTGAAGCTTTCTTT.

The chain joins TRBV7-9 to TRBJ1-5; D possibly corresponds to TRBD1 (6 bases). In germline, CDR1 is SEHNR, CDR2 FQNEAQ (reference sequence). CDR3 length: 13 amino acids. The V gene lost 1 base and the J gene lost 11 bases, with 12 bases spanning the gap. The chain's CDR3 is CASSLDREQAQHF. DNA of the CDR3: TGTGCCAGCAGCTTAGACAGGGAACAGGCCCAGCATTTT.

This clone has only one observation. The chain has TRBV7-2 and TRBJ2-7; the D gene is possibly TRBD1 (7 bases). Trimming shortened V by 5 bases and J by 0 bases, and 11 bases separated the two germline ends. The length of the CDR3 is 14 residues. Germline V lookup: CDR1 SGHTA, CDR2 FQGNSA. The CDR3 protein is CASSPGGSSYEQYF. The DNA of the CDR3 is TGTGCCAGCAGCCCAGGGGGGAGCTCCTACGAGCAGTACTTC.

The chain couples TRBV7-3 to TRBJ1-1; 8 nucleotides line up with TRBD1. Germline trimming cut 5 bases from V and 1 base from J; bases unmatched to any gene: 3. The CDR3 runs 14 residues. Germline loops: CDR1 SGHTA, CDR2 FQGTGA. The CDR3 region has the DNA TGTGCCAGCAGCCTCGGACAGGGGAACACTGAAGCTTTCTTT. Amino acids: CASSLGQGNTEAFF.

The CDR3, as DNA: TGCAGCGTTCTAGTCTCTGGAAACACCATATATTTT. It codes for CSVLVSGNTIYF. V usage is TRBV29-1 and J usage is TRBJ1-3; the D is unclear. This CDR3 is 12 amino acids long. V was clipped by 5 bases and J by 0 bases, with 5 bases between them. The germline V gene encodes CDR1 SQVTM and CDR2 ANQGSEA.

The chain is built from TRBV7-9 and TRBJ1-4, with 7 bases aligning to TRBD1. The CDR3 totals 14 residues. The J segment lost 6 bases and the V segment lost 5 bases, leaving 6 bases of the junction unmatched. Germline V gene lookup returns CDR1 SEHNR and CDR2 FQNEAQ (reference sequence). The chain's CDR3 is CASSTPTGYEKLFF. The CDR3 nucleotides are TGTGCCAGCAGCACCCCGACAGGGTATGAAAAACTGTTTTTT.

The chain links TRBV19 to TRBJ2-7; no clear D. Germline CDR1 reads LNHDA; CDR2 reads SQIVND (reference sequence). The CDR3 has 14 amino acids. V was shortened by 3 bases and J by 6 bases, with 15 bases between the two germline ends. CDR3 region: CASSIFWAESEQYF. The CDR3 coding sequence is TGTGCCAGTAGTATCTTCTGGGCGGAAAGCGAGCAGTACTTC.

The CDR3 region has the DNA TGTGCCAGCCAGTTACCGGGACAGCCAGAGACCCAGTACTTC. Translated: CASQLPGQPETQYF. The rearrangement links TRBV28 to TRBJ2-5; 7 nucleotides agree with TRBD1. CDR1 is MDHEN, CDR2 SYDVKM, per germline. Unmatched junction bases numbered 10, after V lost 8 bases and J lost 4 bases. There are 14 residues in the CDR3. The full variable domain, rest sourced from reference TRBV28 and TRBJ2-5, is DVKVTQSSRYLVKRTGEKVFLECVQDMDHENMFWYRQDPGLGLRLIYFSYDVKMKEKGDIPEGYSVSREKKERFSLILESASTNQTSMYLCASQLPGQPETQYFGPGTRLLVL.

This clone has only one observation. This chain connects TRBV6-1 to TRBJ1-1; D is uncertain. CDR3 length: 13 residues. V dropped 1 base and J dropped 8 bases, with 11 bases sitting between them. Germline CDR1 reads MNHNS; CDR2 reads SASEGT. Here the CDR3 reads CASSEGWAREAFF. CDR3 coding DNA: TGTGCCAGCAGTGAAGGGTGGGCCCGCGAAGCTTTCTTT.

The chain recombines TRBV2 with TRBJ1-2; a weak D match, TRBD1 (5 bases). The V gene's germline CDR1 is SNHLY and CDR2 FYNNEI. The CDR3 extends over 15 amino acids. The ends were cut back, 3 bases at V and 5 bases at J, with 16 bases in the middle. The CDR3 DNA reads TGTGCCAGCAGTGACAGACCAGGGCGCGGGTATGGCTACACCTTC. The encoded protein is CASSDRPGRGYGYTF.

The genes are TRBV6-6 and TRBJ1-1; no definite D call. V lost 3 bases, J lost 1 base, and 12 bases lay in between. The germline V gene encodes CDR1 MNHNY and CDR2 SVGAGI (reference sequence). CDR3 length equals 15 residues. Here the CDR3 reads CASSYRWGRNTEAFF. The CDR3 DNA sequence: TGTGCCAGCAGTTATCGGTGGGGTAGGAACACTGAAGCTTTCTTT.

The chain couples TRBV19 to TRBJ2-3; 7 nucleotides align to TRBD2. The CDR3 has 15 amino acids. The trim removed 8 bases at V and 2 bases at J, leaving 10 bases unmatched. Germline CDR1 is LNHDA and CDR2 is SQIVND (reference sequence). Here the CDR3 reads CASRSSGAITDTQYF. CDR3 in DNA: TGTGCCAGTCGGAGCAGCGGGGCAATCACAGATACGCAGTATTTT.

The chain combines TRBV15 with TRBJ2-4; D uncertain. This CDR3 is 16 amino acids long. Per the germline V gene, CDR1 is LNHNV and CDR2 is YYDKDF (reference sequence). Trimming removed 6 bases from V and 4 bases from J, with 19 bases in between. CDR3 bases: TGTGCCACCAGTGATAGAAGCACAGTAATGAAAAACATTCAGTACTTC. It encodes CATSDRSTVMKNIQYF.

V usage is TRBV6-5 and J usage is TRBJ2-3; D unresolved. The length of the CDR3 is 14 residues. In germline, CDR1 is MNHEY, CDR2 SVGAGI. Trimming removed 6 bases from V and 1 base from J, with 11 bases in between. The CDR3 is CASSVGRRTDTQYF. Here the CDR3 DNA reads TGTGCCAGCAGCGTGGGCAGACGCACAGATACGCAGTATTTT.

The chain carries TRBV7-9 and TRBJ2-7; 8 bases match TRBD2. J lost 0 bases, V lost 6 bases, and 7 bases had no gene match. Germline V gene data show CDR1 as SEHNR and CDR2 as FQNEAQ (reference sequence). CDR3 length equals 15 residues. The CDR3, as DNA: TGTGCCAGCAGTCCAGCGGGGGCTAACTCCTACGAGCAGTACTTC. Translating gives CASSPAGANSYEQYF.

The V and J genes are TRBV5-1 and TRBJ1-4; TRBD1 matches 10 bases. CDR1 is SGHRS and CDR2 is YFSETQ in the germline V gene. The J segment lost 8 bases and the V segment lost 2 bases, leaving 6 bases of the junction unmatched. This CDR3 spans 15 amino acids. CDR3: CASSFSGTGVEKLFF. DNA for the CDR3: TGCGCCAGCAGCTTTTCCGGGACAGGGGTAGAAAAACTGTTTTTT. Combining the CDR3 with reference TRBV5-1 and TRBJ1-4 gives the whole variable domain KAGVTQTPRYLIKTRGQQVTLSCSPISGHRSVSWYQQTPGQGLQFLFEYFSETQRNKGNFPGRFSGRQFSNSRSEMNVSTLELGDSALYLCASSFSGTGVEKLFFGSGTQLSVL.

This chain uses TRBV5-6 with TRBJ1-1; 7 nucleotides align to TRBD1. With 2 bases clipped from V and 2 bases from J, the junction kept 9 bases outside the gene matches. This CDR3 region has 16 residues. Per the germline V gene, CDR1 is SGHDT and CDR2 is YYEEEE. CDR3 in DNA: TGTGCCAGCAGCTTCCCCAAAGGGGGCTTAAACACTGAAGCTTTCTTT. Residues: CASSFPKGGLNTEAFF. Looking up the rest from reference TRBV5-6 and TRBJ1-1 gives the full variable domain: DAGVTQSPTHLIKTRGQQVTLRCSPKSGHDTVSWYQQALGQGPQFIFQYYEEEERQRGNFPDRFSGHQFPNYSSELNVNALLLGDSALYLCASSFPKGGLNTEAFFGQGTRLTVV.

The chain recombines TRBV27 with TRBJ2-7; 10 bases agree with TRBD2. CDR3 length: 18 amino acids. V was pared by 4 bases and J by 4 bases, with 16 bases of the junction left unmatched. Per germline, CDR1 MNHEY and CDR2 SMNVEV (reference sequence). Here the CDR3 reads CASSSMTVLAGVLYEQYF. CDR3 sequence (DNA): TGTGCCAGCAGTTCCATGACAGTCCTAGCGGGAGTTTTATACGAGCAGTACTTC.